The following is a TCR beta chain sequence with its context. This clonotype was detected many times. Its antigen is not yet known. The sample holds no much larger clone one base away, and base qualities are not on file. The data belong to a study of T cell repertoires in cytomegalovirus infection (dated by TCRdb to about 2019). General notes on the study: Because public TCR beta signatures pointed to carriage of CMV infection together with the matching HLA type, the HLA type of each donor mattered for the analysis.

Sequencing took place on an Illumina HiSeq 1500. Clones were called with MiXCR by TCRdb after fastp trimmed the public reads at Q25, and only in-frame beta chains were retained. Rows are combined by CDR3 protein, so each entry shows the most common genes and DNA. The sample table lists 200,000 to 300,000 distinct CDR3 sequences, roughly 10% of them with a count of one. The biggest ten clones account for over 12% of the sample. Overall study results and their limits: The ex vivo response was dominated by HLA-C-restricted CMV-specific TCR beta clonotypes, which also provided the single most frequent clonotype in two of eight donors. Carriers of CMV infection plus the relevant HLA type were discriminated by the cumulative frequency of public TCR beta family members in the study cohort and in an independent 352-donor cohort.

The CDR3 has 11 amino acids, counting the end cysteine and phenylalanine. Only the CDR3 portion is preserved as DNA: 33 bases, with reading frame beginning at the first base. The germline V gene (reference sequence) yields DFQATT for CDR1 and SNEGSKA for CDR2. This sequence uses TRBV20-1 and TRBJ2-7, with the D gene uncertain. The sequence derives from a human donor in good health (CMV status not recorded). Some clones in this sample may be carry-over from other donors' samples. The sample comprised PBMCs. The nucleotide sequence reads as follows: TGCAGCGCTTCATTTAGGGACGAGCAGTACTTC. Its protein is CSASFRDEQYF.